This T cell receptor (beta chain) comes out of a study of CD4 T cells in relation to SARS-CoV-2 and coronaviruses. The assay was immunoSEQ multiplex PCR, and TCRdb's table has in-frame clones only and misses some. The data hold 9,500 to 15,000 clones, with about 72% observed a single time. In this sample, this clone turned up a few times. Antigen specificity is unknown. Unexposed donor CD4+ T cells date from 2011-2018, before the COVID-19 pandemic. After less than 11 days of culture, CD4+ T cells were isolated. PBMCs were plated at 1.5 million to 2 million per well in IL-2-containing medium. Half the medium was replaced with IL-2 medium on days 3 and 7. This receptor was identified in a human donor in good health. Sequenced material: CD4+ T cells from PBMCs, cultured in vitro.

CDR3 residues: CASRFNSNGELFF. The CDR3 region has the DNA TGTGCCAGCAGGTTCAACTCCAACGGGGAGCTGTTTTTT. The chain links TRBV7-2 to TRBJ2-2; D unresolved. The germline V gene has CDR1 SGHTA and CDR2 FQGNSA. The CDR3 is 13 residues long. Trimming shortened V by 6 bases and J by 7 bases, and 12 bases separated the two germline ends.